These 27 T cell receptor beta chains share one sample of origin, sequenced in a study of identical twins. TCRdb itself ran the 5' RACE reads through MiXCR, one entry per CDR3 protein. The repertoire has around 230,000 distinct CDR3 sequences, 5.5% to 7.5% of them found once; the top ten carry 13% to 15%. The same sample was also used in a study of T cells expressing NK-cell markers.

The sample taken for sequencing was CD8+ T cells sorted from blood. These receptors were obtained from a woman younger than 35 in good health.

This clonotype was recorded many times. The chain links TRBV6-1 to TRBJ1-5; 10 bases agree with TRBD1. Germline CDR1 and CDR2: MNHNS and SASEGT. This CDR3 region has 14 residues. V lost 4 bases and J lost 4; bases outside the gene matches: 1. CDR3 nucleotides: TGTGCCAGCAGTGGGACAGGGGGAAATCAGCCCCAGCATTTT. This gives the protein CASSGTGGNQPQHF.

This clonotype was observed at least ten times. The chain employs TRBV12-3 or TRBV12-4 and TRBJ1-1; D is uncertain. The CDR3 consists of 12 residues. V lost 2 bases and J lost 4, with 5 bases in between. The CDR3 loop is CASSLLSTEAFF. The CDR3 DNA sequence: TGTGCCAGCAGTTTATTGAGCACTGAAGCTTTCTTT.

This clonotype has more than one count but fewer than ten. The rearrangement joins TRBV20-1 to TRBJ2-3, with unresolved D. The CDR3 has 13 residues. Germline lookup yields CDR1 DFQATT and CDR2 SNEGSKA (reference sequence). Deletions cut 7 bases from V and 0 bases from J, with 11 bases between. The DNA of the CDR3 is TGCAGTGTTCCGATTATTAGCACAGATACGCAGTATTTT. Amino acid sequence: CSVPIISTDTQYF.

The chain has TRBV10-3 and TRBJ2-1; TRBD2 aligns across 12 bases. CDR1 and CDR2 from the germline V gene are ENHRY and SYGVKD. V was clipped by 9 bases and J by 7 bases; unmatched bases: 7. The CDR3 has 14 residues. The DNA of the CDR3 is TGTGCCATTGGATCCGGGACTAGCGGGAATGAGCAGTTCTTC. It encodes CAIGSGTSGNEQFF.

Written as DNA, the CDR3 is TGTGCCAGCAGCTCCCCACCTCTCGACCGGGAGCAGTTCTTC. Amino acid sequence: CASSSPPLDREQFF. The V gene is TRBV5-6, the J gene TRBJ2-1; D call uncertain. The germline V and J ends were trimmed by 3 bases and 10 bases, with 17 bases remaining between them. The CDR3 is 14 amino acids. CDR1 and CDR2 from the germline V gene are SGHDT and YYEEEE.

This clonotype was detected ten times or more. In DNA, the CDR3 is TGTGCCAGCAGAGGAGGCAGGGGAGGCAATCAGCCCCAGCATTTT. It yields the protein CASRGGRGGNQPQHF. The V gene is TRBV2, the J gene TRBJ1-5; TRBD1 might be the D (6 bases). V lost 6 bases and J 2 bases, leaving 14 bases between the germline ends. The CDR3 is 15 amino acids. The germline V gene has CDR1 SNHLY and CDR2 FYNNEI.

This clonotype was found a few times. The chain uses TRBV18 and TRBJ1-2, with D possibly TRBD1 on 6 matching bases. Trimming cost V 0 bases and J 7 bases, with 15 bases left between them. The CDR3 contains 15 residues. Germline V lookup: CDR1 KGHSH, CDR2 LQKENI. In nucleotides, the CDR3 is TGTGCCAGCTCACCACCGTTCGACAGGTGGGCTGGCTACACCTTC. Translating it yields CASSPPFDRWAGYTF.

This clonotype was detected a few times. This chain uses TRBV30 with TRBJ2-3; 8 bases are a match to TRBD2. The ends lost 3 bases at V and 2 bases at J; junction bases unmatched: 4. Germline CDR1 GTSNPN, CDR2 SVGIG (reference sequence). The CDR3 sequence is 14 residues long. The CDR3 DNA reads as TGTGCCTGGAGAACTAGCGGAATCACAGATACGCAGTATTTT. It specifies CAWRTSGITDTQYF.

The genes are TRBV5-5 and TRBJ2-7, with 7 bases fitting TRBD1. Germline V lookup: CDR1 SGHKS, CDR2 YYEKEE (reference sequence). V lost 0 bases and J lost 4; bases outside the gene matches: 7. The CDR3 sequence is 15 residues long. CDR3 amino acids: CASSLASGQPYEQYF. In nucleotides, the CDR3 is TGTGCCAGCAGCTTGGCCTCGGGACAGCCATACGAGCAGTACTTC.

The chain uses TRBV6-2 or TRBV6-3 and TRBJ2-1; TRBD2 aligns across 8 bases. Unmatched junction bases numbered 9, after V lost 5 bases and J lost 3 bases. The CDR3 sequence is 16 residues long. Germline-derived CDR1 and CDR2 are MNHEY and SVGEGT. The CDR3 here is CASSHGREGLYNEQFF. CDR3 nucleotide sequence: TGTGCCAGCAGTCACGGGAGGGAGGGGCTCTACAATGAGCAGTTCTTC.

This clonotype was seen a few times. The chain links TRBV12-3 or TRBV12-4 to TRBJ2-7, with 10 nucleotides matching TRBD2. Germline trimming cut 4 bases from V and 0 bases from J; bases unmatched to any gene: 3. The CDR3 has 15 amino acids. CDR3 sequence: CASSYGLAASYEQYF. The CDR3 DNA is TGTGCCAGCAGTTATGGACTAGCGGCCTCCTACGAGCAGTACTTC.

In its sample, this clonotype was seen a few times. The J gene is TRBJ1-5, the V gene TRBV21-1. TRBV21-1 is flagged as a pseudogene. This CDR3 is built from 16 residues. As DNA, the CDR3 is TGTGCCAGCAGCACGGGCACTCATTCTAGCAATCAGCCCCAGCATTTT. Its protein is CASSTGTHSSNQPQHF.

This clonotype has more than one count but fewer than ten. This chain connects TRBV9 to TRBJ2-7, with no clear D. This CDR3 has 13 residues. Germline CDR1 reads SGDLS; CDR2 reads YYNGEE. Trimming stripped 0 bases from V and 4 bases from J, with 8 bases between. The CDR3 here is CASSVGAAYEQYF. The DNA for the CDR3 is TGTGCCAGCAGCGTAGGGGCAGCATACGAGCAGTACTTC. Full variable domain (missing parts from reference TRBV9 and TRBJ2-7): DSGVTQTPKHLITATGQRVTLRCSPRSGDLSVYWYQQSLDQGLQFLIQYYNGEERAKGNILERFSAQQFPDLHSELNLSSLELGDSALYFCASSVGAAYEQYFGPGTRLTVT.

The J gene is TRBJ1-6, the V gene TRBV19; D gene uncertain. The germline V gene has CDR1 LNHDA and CDR2 SQIVND (reference sequence). This CDR3 contains 14 residues. The V gene lost 3 bases and the J gene lost 7 bases, with 10 bases spanning the gap. The CDR3: CASSIFRMNSPLHF. The CDR3, as DNA: TGTGCCAGTAGTATTTTTCGAATGAATTCACCCCTCCACTTT.

There are a few counts of this clonotype. This rearrangement joins TRBV6-1 to TRBJ2-2; D not resolved. Germline lookup yields CDR1 MNHNS and CDR2 SASEGT. Trimming cost V 3 bases and J 6 bases, with 5 bases left between them. The CDR3 extends over 12 amino acids. As DNA, the CDR3 is TGTGCCAGCAGTGATGATTCCGGGGAGCTGTTTTTT. Protein product: CASSDDSGELFF.

The gene calls are TRBV19 and TRBJ2-7; D is ambiguous. The CDR3 covers 14 residues. V lost 0 bases to trimming and J lost 1 base, with 7 bases between them. Per the germline V gene, CDR1 is LNHDA and CDR2 is SQIVND (reference sequence). This CDR3 is CASSIEGMSYEQYF. The CDR3 DNA follows: TGTGCCAGTAGTATAGAGGGCATGTCCTACGAGCAGTACTTC.

The CDR3 bases are TGTGCCAGCAGCCATCCTAATCTAGATTACGAGCAGTACTTC. This codes for CASSHPNLDYEQYF. The rearrangement links TRBV7-9 to TRBJ2-7; unclear D gene. The CDR3 is made up of 14 amino acids. Trimming stripped 5 bases from V and 4 bases from J, with 15 bases between. The V gene's germline CDR1 is SEHNR and CDR2 FQNEAQ (reference sequence).

CDR3 protein: CASSYPPPLGRRPPGELFF. The DNA for the CDR3 is TGTGCCAGCAGTTACCCACCTCCCCTCGGCAGGCGCCCCCCCGGGGAGCTGTTTTTT. The rearrangement links TRBV6-5 to TRBJ2-2; no firm D call. With 2 bases removed from V and 6 bases from J, the gap between germline ends came to 25 bases. The germline V gene encodes CDR1 MNHEY and CDR2 SVGAGI. This CDR3 contains 19 residues.

This clonotype was found many times. The J gene is TRBJ2-7, the V gene TRBV7-2, with 7 bases aligning to TRBD2. The CDR3 length is 12 residues. The germline V gene encodes CDR1 SGHTA and CDR2 FQGNSA. V shed 3 bases, J shed 6 bases, and the junction held 2 bases outside the gene matches. This CDR3 reads CASSLGGTEQYF. In DNA form, the CDR3 reads TGTGCCAGCAGCTTGGGGGGGACCGAGCAGTACTTC.

This clonotype was seen a handful of times. CDR3 sequence (DNA): TGTGCCACCAGCTTGGACAGGGGGCTCGCCGGGGAGCTGTTTTTT. Translating gives CATSLDRGLAGELFF. The chain carries TRBV15 and TRBJ2-2, with 11 bases fitting TRBD1. V was pared by 5 bases and J by 6 bases, with 5 bases of the junction left unmatched. Germline-derived CDR1 and CDR2 are LNHNV and YYDKDF (reference sequence). CDR3 length equals 15 residues.

The chain links TRBV11-2 to TRBJ2-3; D is undetermined. Trimming left V 1 base short and J 4 bases short, with 12 bases between. Per germline, CDR1 SGHAT and CDR2 FQNNGV. The CDR3 runs to 15 residues. In DNA, the CDR3 is TGTGCCAGCAGCTTAGGAGCCGCTGGCGCAGATACGCAGTATTTT. The encoded protein is CASSLGAAGADTQYF.

In its sample, this clonotype was seen many times. The chain joins TRBV20-1 to TRBJ2-7; the D call may be TRBD1 or TRBD2 (5 bases each). Trimming stripped 0 bases from V and 2 bases from J, with 17 bases between. The CDR3 sequence is 16 residues long. In germline, CDR1 is DFQATT, CDR2 SNEGSKA (reference sequence). CDR3 coding DNA: TGCAGTGCTAGAGATGGGGCGAGACAGACTACCTACGAGCAGTACTTC. Residues: CSARDGARQTTYEQYF.

Only a few counts were recorded for this clonotype. The V and J genes are TRBV7-9 and TRBJ2-7; 7 bases match TRBD2. Per the germline V gene, CDR1 is SEHNR and CDR2 is FQNEAQ (reference sequence). The CDR3 loop spans 15 amino acids. Germline trimming cut 5 bases from V and 3 bases from J; bases unmatched to any gene: 10. The CDR3 reads CASSGPKRGSYEQYF. Written as DNA, the CDR3 is TGTGCCAGCAGCGGTCCTAAGCGGGGCAGCTACGAGCAGTACTTC.

The rearrangement uses TRBV27 and TRBJ2-1; 10 bases match TRBD2. From germline, CDR1 is MNHEY and CDR2 SMNVEV (reference sequence). This CDR3 is built from 14 residues. After removal of 3 bases from V and 5 bases from J, the junction contained 1 base not matched to a gene. The CDR3 reads CASSFGLADNEQFF. For the CDR3, the DNA is TGTGCCAGCAGTTTTGGACTAGCGGACAATGAGCAGTTCTTC.

This clonotype was seen more than once but under ten times. The rearrangement links TRBV9 to TRBJ2-1; D ambiguous. This CDR3 spans 16 amino acids. Germline-derived CDR1 and CDR2 are SGDLS and YYNGEE. With 4 bases removed from V and 2 bases from J, the gap between germline ends came to 16 bases. CDR3 DNA: TGTGCCAGCAGCCCCCATCTGGGGATAACCTACAATGAGCAGTTCTTC. Its translation: CASSPHLGITYNEQFF.

This clonotype was detected a few times. The chain couples TRBV20-1 to TRBJ2-2, with TRBD2 identical over 10 bases. With 2 bases clipped from V and 4 bases from J, the junction kept 4 bases outside the gene matches. Germline values: CDR1 DFQATT, CDR2 SNEGSKA (reference sequence). This CDR3 has 15 residues. CDR3 sequence (DNA): TGCAGTGCTAGATTAGCGGGAGGCGTCACCGGGGAGCTGTTTTTT. Encoded protein: CSARLAGGVTGELFF.

The chain employs TRBV9 and TRBJ2-3, with a possible D match to TRBD2 (6 bases). V lost 0 bases to trimming and J lost 1 base, with 9 bases between them. The germline V gene encodes CDR1 SGDLS and CDR2 YYNGEE. CDR3 length equals 15 residues. The CDR3 sequence is CASSVAGVGTDTQYF. The CDR3, as DNA: TGTGCCAGCAGCGTAGCGGGGGTTGGCACAGATACGCAGTATTTT.